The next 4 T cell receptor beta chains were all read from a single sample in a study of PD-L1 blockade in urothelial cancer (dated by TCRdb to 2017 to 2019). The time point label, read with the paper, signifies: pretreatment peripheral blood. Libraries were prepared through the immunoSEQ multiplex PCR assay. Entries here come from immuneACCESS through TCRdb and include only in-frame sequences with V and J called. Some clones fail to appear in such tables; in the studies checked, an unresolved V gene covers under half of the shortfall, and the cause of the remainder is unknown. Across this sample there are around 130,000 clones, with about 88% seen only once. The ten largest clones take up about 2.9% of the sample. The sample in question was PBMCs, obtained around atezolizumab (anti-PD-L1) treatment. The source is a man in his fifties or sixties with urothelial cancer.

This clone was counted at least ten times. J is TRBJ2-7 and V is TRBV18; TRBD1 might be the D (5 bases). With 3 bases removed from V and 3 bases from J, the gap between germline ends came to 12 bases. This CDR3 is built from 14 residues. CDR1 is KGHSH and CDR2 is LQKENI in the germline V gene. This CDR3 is CASSPAGYFYEQYF. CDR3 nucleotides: TGTGCCAGCTCACCGGCAGGGTACTTCTACGAGCAGTACTTC.

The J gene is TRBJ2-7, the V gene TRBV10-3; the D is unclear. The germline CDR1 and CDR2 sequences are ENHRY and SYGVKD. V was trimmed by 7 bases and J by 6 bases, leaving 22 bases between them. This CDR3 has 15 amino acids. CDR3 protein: CAINILVQIRGEQYF. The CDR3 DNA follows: TGTGCCATCAATATTCTCGTGCAGATCCGTGGCGAGCAGTACTTC.

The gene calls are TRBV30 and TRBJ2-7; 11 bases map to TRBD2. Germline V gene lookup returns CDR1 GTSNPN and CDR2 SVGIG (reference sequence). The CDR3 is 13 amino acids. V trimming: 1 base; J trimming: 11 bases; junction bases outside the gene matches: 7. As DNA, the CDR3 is TGTGCCTGGAGTGGAAATAGCGGGAGGGCCAAGTACTTC. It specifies CAWSGNSGRAKYF. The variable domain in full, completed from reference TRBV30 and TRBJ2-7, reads SQTIHQWPATLVQPVGSPLSLECTVEGTSNPNLYWYRQAAGRGLQLLFYSVGIGQISSEVPQNLSASRPQDRQFILSSKKLLLSDSGFYLCAWSGNSGRAKYFGPGTRLTVT.

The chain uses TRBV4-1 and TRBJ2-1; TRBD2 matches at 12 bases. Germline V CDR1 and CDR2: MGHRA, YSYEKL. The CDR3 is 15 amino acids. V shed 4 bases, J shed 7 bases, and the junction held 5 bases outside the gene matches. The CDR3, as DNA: TGCGCCAGCAGCCCTAGCGGGAGGGTTCGGAATGAGCAGTTCTTC. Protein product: CASSPSGRVRNEQFF.